The 22 T cell receptor beta chains reported below all come from one sample, sequenced in a study of T-cell reconstitution after alpha-beta-depleted transplantation in children. Molecular barcoding with unique molecular identifiers was used for the TCRbeta library. TCRdb used MiXCR to reprocess the PCR reads, holding one entry per CDR3 protein. The sample contains more than 85,000 distinct CDR3 sequences, 7.5% to 9% of which appear only once. The sequencing used PBMCs, collected before TCRalphabeta/CD19-depleted stem cell transplant. These receptors all stem from a boy aged 2 to 9 with acute lymphoblastic leukemia, due to receive a stem cell transplant.

This chain connects TRBV20-1 to TRBJ2-5; TRBD2 is a possible D gene (6 bases). CDR3 length: 14 amino acids. Germline loops: CDR1 DFQATT, CDR2 SNEGSKA (reference sequence). Trimming took off 0 bases at V and 8 bases at J, with 16 bases between the two ends. The DNA for the CDR3 is TGCAGTGCTAGAGATCCGACTAGTGCGGAAACCCAGTACTTC. The encoded protein is CSARDPTSAETQYF.

This clonotype was picked up many times. The chain combines TRBV7-2 with TRBJ2-2; 9 positions agree with TRBD2. The V and J ends lost 8 bases and 6 bases, in that order; junction bases with no gene match: 10. Germline assignment: CDR1 SGHTA and CDR2 FQGNSA. The CDR3 has 15 residues. CDR3 amino acids: CASAKTSGYSGELFF. The DNA of the CDR3 is TGTGCCAGCGCCAAGACTAGCGGTTACTCCGGGGAGCTGTTTTTT.

This clonotype was found a few times. At one end, the junction sequence differs from germline, possibly due to a read error. This chain uses TRBV6-1 with TRBJ1-6; 7 nucleotides agree with TRBD1. The CDR3 totals 13 residues. Germline V gene sequence: CDR1 MNHNS, CDR2 SASEGT. In nucleotides, the CDR3 is TGTGCCAGCAGTGAAGCGATAGGTGACAGGGCGACATTT. Its translation: CASSEAIGDRATF.

This clonotype was observed at least ten times. The rearrangement uses TRBV25-1 and TRBJ2-1; 7 bases are a match to TRBD1. In germline, CDR1 is MGHDK, CDR2 SYGVNS. J lost 9 bases, V lost 5 bases, and 10 bases had no gene match. CDR3 length: 14 amino acids. The CDR3 DNA reads TGTGCCAGCAGTATACCAGGGGGTGACGGTGAGCAGTTCTTC. Translation gives CASSIPGGDGEQFF.

This clonotype was detected ten times or more. This chain links TRBV20-1 with TRBJ1-1; no reliable D call. The CDR3 loop spans 13 amino acids. V lost 6 bases, J lost 5 bases, and 16 bases lay in between. Germline V gene lookup returns CDR1 DFQATT and CDR2 SNEGSKA (reference sequence). The CDR3 bases are TGCAGTGCCCGAGGCGAGGGAGTGACTGAAGCTTTCTTT. Translation: CSARGEGVTEAFF.

This clonotype was seen a handful of times. The chain employs TRBV29-1 and TRBJ2-7, with D possibly TRBD1 on 6 matching bases. CDR1 and CDR2 (germline): SQVTM, ANQGSEA. Deletions cut 7 bases from V and 3 bases from J, with 13 bases between. This CDR3 is built from 12 residues. CDR3 region: CSAGLGGYEQYF. CDR3 DNA sequence: TGCAGCGCCGGGCTAGGGGGCTACGAGCAGTACTTC.

In this sample, this clonotype turned up many times. The chain joins TRBV5-1 to TRBJ2-2, with 7 bases fitting TRBD1. The CDR3 contains 15 residues. The germline gives CDR1 SGHRS, CDR2 YFSETQ. The J segment lost 2 bases and the V segment lost 5 bases, leaving 6 bases of the junction unmatched. Written as DNA, the CDR3 is TGCGCCAGCAGTACTTCAGGGGGTAACACCGGGGAGCTGTTTTTT. Protein sequence: CASSTSGGNTGELFF.

This clonotype was picked up a small number of times. The chain uses TRBV15 and TRBJ2-3; 7 nucleotides align to TRBD2. The CDR3 is 15 residues long. Germline V gives CDR1 LNHNV, CDR2 YYDKDF (reference sequence). The V gene end was trimmed by 4 bases and the J gene end by 3 bases; junction bases not matched to a gene: 7. The CDR3 DNA sequence: TGTGCCACCAGCACCCGAGCGGGGTCTACAGATACGCAGTATTTT. Encoded protein: CATSTRAGSTDTQYF.

The CDR3 DNA reads TGTGCCAGCAGCGTAGAGGGCACCTACACAGATACGCAGTATTTT. Encoded protein: CASSVEGTYTDTQYF. J is TRBJ2-3 and V is TRBV9; D gene ambiguous. Germline V gene data show CDR1 as SGDLS and CDR2 as YYNGEE. V lost 0 bases and J 2 bases, leaving 10 bases between the germline ends. The CDR3 runs to 15 residues.

V gene TRBV5-6 combines with J gene TRBJ2-6; D call uncertain. CDR1 and CDR2 from the germline V gene are SGHDT and YYEEEE. CDR3 size: 17 residues. Trimming left V 7 bases short and J 0 bases short, with 17 bases between. The CDR3 DNA is TGTGCCAGCGGCTCCTGGATGGGAAACTCTGGGGCCAACGTCCTGACTTTC. It is translated as CASGSWMGNSGANVLTF.

J is TRBJ1-1 and V is TRBV27; D gene ambiguous. The V end lost 7 bases, the J end lost 4 bases, and 19 bases lay between the germline ends. CDR1 MNHEY and CDR2 SMNVEV come from the germline V gene (reference sequence). This CDR3 region has 15 residues. The CDR3 DNA reads as TGTGCCAGCACCACATTTCCAGAAACTGGCACTGAAGCTTTCTTT. The encoded protein is CASTTFPETGTEAFF.

This clonotype was recorded at least ten times. The chain couples TRBV9 to TRBJ2-5; possible D gene TRBD1, 5 bases. Trimming shortened V by 0 bases and J by 5 bases, and 14 bases separated the two germline ends. The CDR3 covers 15 residues. Germline CDR1 is SGDLS and CDR2 is YYNGEE. The CDR3 DNA is TGTGCCAGCAGCGTAGGTACAGGTTACGTGGAGACCCAGTACTTC. Encoded protein: CASSVGTGYVETQYF.

This clonotype has a count of ten or more. V gene TRBV5-1 combines with J gene TRBJ2-7; the match to TRBD2 covers 8 bases. The CDR3 loop spans 14 amino acids. CDR1 and CDR2 from the germline V gene are SGHRS and YFSETQ. Trimming took 2 bases from V and 0 from J; bases not matched to a gene: 1. CDR3 nucleotide sequence: TGCGCCAGCAGCTTCGGGGGGGACTCCTACGAGCAGTACTTC. Its protein product is CASSFGGDSYEQYF.

In its sample, this clonotype was seen many times. This sequence joins TRBV7-9 and TRBJ2-7; D gene uncertain. The V gene lost 6 bases and the J gene lost 5 bases, with 14 bases spanning the gap. This CDR3 comprises 13 residues. Germline loops: CDR1 SEHNR, CDR2 FQNEAQ (reference sequence). Written as DNA, the CDR3 is TGTGCCAGCAGAGAGGTAGTTAACCACGAGCAGTACTTC. Amino acid sequence: CASREVVNHEQYF.

This clonotype has ten or more counts. The chain has TRBV7-2 and TRBJ1-5, with unresolved D. This CDR3 is 13 amino acids long. V lost 1 base and J lost 7, with 8 bases in between. Germline V lookup: CDR1 SGHTA, CDR2 FQGNSA. CDR3 nucleotides: TGTGCCAGCAGCTTAGGGGTGGGACAGCCCCAGCATTTT. Translated: CASSLGVGQPQHF.

This clonotype has ten or more counts. The V and J genes are TRBV20-1 and TRBJ1-4; D call uncertain. The CDR3 length is 14 residues. Germline V gene data show CDR1 as DFQATT and CDR2 as SNEGSKA (reference sequence). The V gene lost 4 bases and the J gene lost 6 bases, with 15 bases spanning the gap. CDR3 nucleotide sequence: TGCAGTGCTACCGGGCGGAGGGTGGATGAAAAACTGTTTTTT. It codes for CSATGRRVDEKLFF.

This clonotype has at least ten counts. The rearrangement uses TRBV29-1 and TRBJ2-3; D not resolved. Germline-derived CDR1 and CDR2 are SQVTM and ANQGSEA. V dropped 3 bases and J dropped 1 base, with 11 bases sitting between them. The CDR3 totals 14 residues. Here the CDR3 reads CSVESRGRTDTQYF. DNA of the CDR3: TGCAGCGTTGAGTCCCGAGGCCGCACAGATACGCAGTATTTT.

This clonotype was counted ten times or more. The genes are TRBV3-1 and TRBJ2-7; D perhaps matches TRBD2 (6 bases). V lost 0 bases to trimming and J lost 2 bases, with 11 bases between them. CDR1 is LGHDT, CDR2 YNNKEL, per germline (reference sequence). This CDR3 is 15 amino acids long. In DNA form, the CDR3 reads TGTGCCAGCAGCCAAGAAGCGGGCAGGGCCTACGAGCAGTACTTC. This sequence encodes CASSQEAGRAYEQYF.

CDR3 region: CAGQGSLPYEQYF. The CDR3 DNA sequence: TGTGCCGGGCAGGGTTCCCTTCCCTACGAGCAGTACTTC. The V and J genes are TRBV6-5 and TRBJ2-7, with D maybe TRBD1 (5 bases). The CDR3 is 13 residues long. V lost 11 bases and J 2 bases, leaving 16 bases between the germline ends. Germline loops: CDR1 MNHEY, CDR2 SVGAGI.

This clonotype showed up just a few times. The V gene is TRBV12-3 or TRBV12-4, the J gene TRBJ1-3; 7 bases line up with TRBD1. V lost 6 bases and J lost 0; bases outside the gene matches: 11. The CDR3 has 17 amino acids. The CDR3 DNA reads as TGTGCCAGCAGGAGTACCGGGACAGCCAGCTCTGGAAACACCATATATTTT. Its protein product is CASRSTGTASSGNTIYF.

This clonotype has a handful of counts. The chain employs TRBV2 and TRBJ2-5; D is unclear. Germline V CDR1 and CDR2: SNHLY, FYNNEI. The CDR3 is 12 amino acids. The ends were cut back, 3 bases at V and 4 bases at J, with 6 bases in the middle. CDR3: CASSDVGETQYF. The CDR3 nucleotides are TGTGCCAGCAGTGATGTCGGAGAGACCCAGTACTTC.

This clonotype has more than one count but fewer than ten. J is TRBJ1-2 and V is TRBV28; 8 bases are a match to TRBD1. The CDR3 totals 16 residues. V lost 3 bases to trimming and J lost 0 bases; unmatched junction nucleotides: 6. CDR1 and CDR2 (germline): MDHEN, SYDVKM. The CDR3 loop reads CASSFSGTGPNYGYTF. The CDR3, as DNA: TGTGCCAGCAGTTTCTCAGGGACAGGACCTAACTATGGCTACACCTTC.